These T cell receptor beta chains were read from a single sample in a study of cytomegalovirus exposure and HLA in healthy donors. Here immunoSEQ multiplex PCR was the method, and the copy in TCRdb shows in-frame clones only, minus some. The sample contains some 100,000 clones, about 70% of which appear only once. The source material was PBMCs. These receptors were obtained from a middle-aged woman in good health and CMV-seropositive. CDR3s include the opening cysteine and the closing phenylalanine or tryptophan. D genes are given only for firm matches. Clone size is given for some rows only: seen once, a few or many times, or a class if the clone is expanded.

TRBV6-6,TRBJ1-5,-,-,TGTGCCAGCAGCACCGTGGGGGGAGGTCAGCCCCAGCATTTT,CASSTVGGGQPQHF
TRBV30,TRBJ2-5,-,TRBD2,TGTGCCTGGAGTGTGGGAGGACTAGCGGGGGGGCAAGAGACCCAGTACTTC,CAWSVGGLAGGQETQYF
TRBV7-9,TRBJ2-1,-,-,TGTGCCAGCAGCTTATTAGGGCCTAGGGGGAGCAATGAGCAGTTCTTC,CASSLLGPRGSNEQFF
TRBV12-5,TRBJ2-7,once,-,TGTGCTAGTGGTTTGATTAGGGGCGAGCAGTACTTC,CASGLIRGEQYF
TRBV5-1,TRBJ1-2,-,TRBD1,TGCGCCAGCAGCTTGGACCCCACCGGGACAGTCTATGGCTACACCTTC,CASSLDPTGTVYGYTF
TRBV7-9,TRBJ2-4,-,TRBD2,TGTGCCAGCAGCTTAAGTTTGCTAGCGGGGAAAAACATTCAGTACTTC,CASSLSLLAGKNIQYF
TRBV10-3,TRBJ1-2,-,TRBD1,TGTGCCATCTGGGACAGGGATTATGGCTACACCTTC,CAIWDRDYGYTF
TRBV7-8,TRBJ1-6,-,TRBD1,TGTGCCAGCAGCTCGGACAGGGCTAATTCACCCCTCCACTTT,CASSSDRANSPLHF
TRBV7-8,TRBJ1-5,-,-,TGTGCCAGCAGCTTAGGGTATTTGGGCGTCTTGAGCAATCAGCCCCAGCATTTT,CASSLGYLGVLSNQPQHF
TRBV7-9,TRBJ1-2,-,-,TGTGCCAGCAGCGAGGGCCACGGTAACTATGGCTACACCTTC,CASSEGHGNYGYTF
TRBV19,TRBJ1-6,-,TRBD1,TGTGCCAGTAGTCCCGGGGACAGGGGTCGTTGGGAACCCCTCCACTTT,CASSPGDRGRWEPLHF
TRBV30,TRBJ1-2,few,-,TGTGCCTCATCTGAGGGTAACTATGGCTACACCTTC,CASSEGNYGYTF
TRBV19,TRBJ1-2,once,TRBD1,TGTGCCAGTAGTATCCGACAGGGCATTAACTATGGCTACACCTTC,CASSIRQGINYGYTF
TRBV5-1,TRBJ2-6,-,-,TGCGCCAGCAGCTTGGCGCCACCCGGAGGTTCTGGGGCCAACGTCCTGACTTTC,CASSLAPPGGSGANVLTF
TRBV7-8,TRBJ1-6,-,-,TGTGCCAGCCGGGCGGGGGACTATAATTCACCCCTCCACTTT,CASRAGDYNSPLHF
TRBV27,TRBJ2-7,-,TRBD2,TGTGCCAGCAGTTCCCTCGGTAGCGGGGGAGGCTACGAGCAGTACTTC,CASSSLGSGGGYEQYF
TRBV30,TRBJ1-2,-,-,TGTGCCTGGAGTCCGGACAGTAACTATGGCTACACCTTC,CAWSPDSNYGYTF
TRBV2,TRBJ1-3,once,-,TGTGCCAGCAGGACAGGAGGTGGAAACACCATATATTTT,CASRTGGGNTIYF
TRBV7-7,TRBJ2-2,-,-,TGTGCCAGCAGCTTAGGACAGCAGGCCGGGGAGCTGTTTTTT,CASSLGQQAGELFF
TRBV6-1,TRBJ1-5,few,TRBD1,TGTGCCAGCAGTGGGACAGGGACTCAGCCCCAGCATTTT,CASSGTGTQPQHF
TRBV7-2,TRBJ1-5,-,TRBD1,TGTGCCAGCAGCCCCCACCAGCCGGAGACAGGGCAGCCCCAGCATTTT,CASSPHQPETGQPQHF
TRBV30,TRBJ1-2,-,TRBD1,TGTGCCCGGGGACAGGGTGGATATGGCTACACCTTC,CARGQGGYGYTF
TRBV11-3,TRBJ1-4,-,-,TGTGCCAGCAGCTCCCCCTTGAGGGTCCATGCAACTAATGAAAAACTGTTTTTT,CASSSPLRVHATNEKLFF
TRBV2,TRBJ1-2,-,-,TGTGCCAGCAGGGAACCCGCCGAGGGCATTAACTATGGCTACACCTTC,CASREPAEGINYGYTF
TRBV6-1,TRBJ2-5,-,TRBD2,TGTGCCAGCAGTGAAGGACTAGCGGGGGGGCCGAGGTGGAAGACCCAGTACTTC,CASSEGLAGGPRWKTQYF
TRBV5-8,TRBJ1-2,-,TRBD1,TGTGCCAGCACCCTAAAGAGTGTGACAGGGAACCCGCGGGGTGGCTACACCTTC,CASTLKSVTGNPRGGYTF
TRBV5-1,TRBJ2-1,-,-,TGCGCCAGCACCTACCTCGGCTCCTACAATGAGCAGTTCTTC,CASTYLGSYNEQFF
TRBV6-1,TRBJ2-7,-,-,TGTGCCAGCAGTGTCACAGGGTCAGATTACGAGCAGTACTTC,CASSVTGSDYEQYF
TRBV5-1,TRBJ2-2,few,-,TGCGCCAGCAGCCCCCGACAGAGGCCCGGGGAGCTGTTTTTT,CASSPRQRPGELFF
TRBV5-1,TRBJ2-5,once,-,TGCGCCAGCAGCTTTGCCGGGCAAGAGACCCAGTACTTC,CASSFAGQETQYF
TRBV5-1,TRBJ2-5,-,TRBD2,TGCGCCAGCAGCTTGGAGGGTAGCGGGGGAGGTGAGACCCAGTACTTC,CASSLEGSGGGETQYF
TRBV6-5,TRBJ1-1,-,-,TGTGCCAGCAGTTACTCTGGGACTGGGAACACTGAAGCTTTCTTT,CASSYSGTGNTEAFF
TRBV5-1,TRBJ2-7,-,-,TGCGCCAGCAGCTTGGGTCCGGGGTCCTACGAGCAGTACTTC,CASSLGPGSYEQYF
TRBV21-1,TRBJ2-7,-,-,TGTGCCAGCAGGATATTCGACAGGGCCGCGCAGTACTTC,CASRIFDRAAQYF
TRBV6-5,TRBJ1-5,-,-,TGTGCCAGCAGTTACGGCGGGGGTACCAATCAGCCCCAGCATTTT,CASSYGGGTNQPQHF
TRBV27,TRBJ1-6,-,TRBD1,TGTGCCAGCAGTCCCTGGACAGGATCTTCACCCCTCCACTTT,CASSPWTGSSPLHF
TRBV6-6,TRBJ1-1,-,-,TGTGCCAGCAGTTACGCGGAAATGAACACTGAAGCTTTCTTT,CASSYAEMNTEAFF
TRBV5-1,TRBJ2-1,-,TRBD2,TGCGCCAGCAGCTCCGGGACTAGGGTCAATGAGCAGTTCTTC,CASSSGTRVNEQFF
TRBV5-6,TRBJ1-1,-,TRBD1,TGTGCCAGCAGCGGACCGGACAGGAGCACTGAAGCTTTCTTT,CASSGPDRSTEAFF
TRBV6-6,TRBJ1-6,-,-,TGTGCCAGCAACGAGGGATATAATTCACCCCTCCACTTT,CASNEGYNSPLHF
TRBV6-5,TRBJ2-5,-,TRBD2,TGTGCCAGCAGACCCCTAGCGGGCAAAGAGACCCAGTACTTC,CASRPLAGKETQYF
TRBV19,TRBJ2-2,-,-,TGTGCCAGTAGTCACCCTAGCGCCCCCGGGGAGCTGTTTTTT,CASSHPSAPGELFF
TRBV19,TRBJ2-3,few,TRBD2,TGTGCCAGTAGTGATAGCGGGGGGGCCCTGGCGCAGTATTTT,CASSDSGGALAQYF
TRBV6-5,TRBJ2-7,-,TRBD1,TGTGCCAGCAGTTACGCCGGGACAGGGGGCTACGAGCAGTACTTC,CASSYAGTGGYEQYF
TRBV5-6,TRBJ2-2,-,TRBD1,TGTGCCAGCAGCTTGGGTACAGGGGGCAGTAGGTTAAGCACCGGGGAGCTGTTTTTT,CASSLGTGGSRLSTGELFF
TRBV7-8,TRBJ2-4,-,TRBD2,TGTGCCAGCAGCTCCTATAGCGGGGCCCCGGGTGTGGCCAAAAACATTCAGTACTTC,CASSSYSGAPGVAKNIQYF
TRBV5-1,TRBJ2-7,-,-,TGCGCCAGTACAGACTCCTACGAGCAGTACTTC,CASTDSYEQYF
TRBV13,TRBJ2-3,-,-,TGTGCCAGCAGCTTAACCGGAGATACGCAGTATTTT,CASSLTGDTQYF
TRBV6-1,TRBJ1-4,-,-,TGTGCCAGCAGAGACCAGGGGCCGGGTGAAAAACTGTTTTTT,CASRDQGPGEKLFF
TRBV6-1,TRBJ1-5,-,TRBD1,TGTGCCAGCCAACAGGGGGCGTCGGGTCAGCCCCAGCATTTT,CASQQGASGQPQHF
TRBV30,TRBJ2-1,few,TRBD2,TGTGCCTGGAGTGTAGGGCTAGCGGGGACAAATGAGCAGTTCTTC,CAWSVGLAGTNEQFF
TRBV19,TRBJ2-7,-,TRBD1,TGTGCCAGTAGTATAGGCGGGACAGGGGTCTACGAGCAGTACTTC,CASSIGGTGVYEQYF
TRBV27,TRBJ2-3,-,-,TGTGCCAGCAGTTCGACAGTTCTGGGCACAGATACGCAGTATTTT,CASSSTVLGTDTQYF